The 15 T cell receptor beta chains listed next were all sequenced from one sample in a study of blood T cells in healthy people across ages. A second about 7 to 11 cycle PCR used barcoded and J-beta primers. TCRdb independently ran MiXCR on the 5' RACE reads; one entry per CDR3 protein. The profile covers just under 750,000 distinct CDR3 sequences, with 20% to 25% appearing a single time and around 22% taken by the ten largest. The specimen was blood. The origin of the receptors is a man in his 70s in good health.

This clonotype was detected only a few times. This chain links TRBV4-1 with TRBJ2-5; D call uncertain. The DNA end favors TRBJ2-7, so the J call may be wrong. The CDR3 spans 15 residues. Germline loops: CDR1 MGHRA, CDR2 YSYEKL. CDR3: CASSQDLGNPYEQYV. The CDR3 DNA follows: TGCGCCAGCAGCCAAGATCTCGGCAACCCCTACGAGCAGTACGTC.

This clonotype has only a few counts. This sequence joins TRBV29-1 and TRBJ2-1; no definite D call. Germline V gives CDR1 SQVTM, CDR2 ANQGSEA. The CDR3 extends over 13 amino acids. V dropped 2 bases and J dropped 4 bases, with 9 bases sitting between them. This CDR3 reads CSVESPAYNEQFF. Written as DNA, the CDR3 is TGCAGCGTTGAATCCCCAGCTTACAATGAGCAGTTCTTC.

The genes are TRBV9 and TRBJ2-1, with D unclear. CDR1 and CDR2 from the germline V gene are SGDLS and YYNGEE. Trimming removed 0 bases at V and 8 bases at J, with 6 bases between. The CDR3 loop spans 12 amino acids. In DNA form, the CDR3 reads TGTGCCAGCAGCGTAGATAGGGATGAGCAGTTCTTC. The encoded protein is CASSVDRDEQFF.

A note on this clonotype: The conserved phenylalanine or tryptophan is not found at the CDR3 terminus, so this likely reflects a read error. The rearrangement uses TRBV29-1 and TRBJ2-1; a possible D gene is TRBD2 (5 bases). TRBJ2-7 explains the end of the DNA better; the J call may be wrong. Germline V gene sequence: CDR1 SQVTM, CDR2 ANQGSEA. The CDR3 runs 13 residues. CDR3 region: CSVGEGTAYEQYS. The DNA of the CDR3 is TGCAGCGTTGGAGAGGGCACCGCCTACGAGCAGTACTCC.

This clonotype was seen more than once but under ten times. The chain is built from TRBV7-8 and TRBJ1-5, with TRBD1 identical over 7 bases. CDR3 length: 18 residues. Germline V gene sequence: CDR1 SGHVS, CDR2 FQNEAQ. With V trimmed by 0 bases and J by 2 bases, 10 bases remained unmatched. The CDR3, as DNA: TGTGCCAGCAGCTTAGCCTACGGGGGGACAGCCGGCAATCAGCCCCAGCATTTT. Translating it yields CASSLAYGGTAGNQPQHF.

The chain employs TRBV29-1 and TRBJ1-2, with a weak D call TRBD1 (5 bases). V dropped 7 bases and J dropped 1 base, with 16 bases sitting between them. Germline lookup yields CDR1 SQVTM and CDR2 ANQGSEA. The CDR3 covers 14 residues. The CDR3 loop is CSASRGTVNYGYTF. The CDR3 DNA is TGCAGCGCCTCAAGGGGTACAGTTAACTATGGCTACACCTTC.

V and J are TRBV11-2 and TRBJ1-4; the D gene is possibly TRBD1 (5 bases). CDR1 is SGHAT and CDR2 is FQNNGV in the germline V gene. The V gene lost 1 base and the J gene lost 5 bases, with 14 bases spanning the gap. The CDR3 is 16 amino acids. The CDR3 here is CASSLAMGPFNEKLFF. The DNA for the CDR3 is TGTGCCAGCAGCTTAGCAATGGGGCCCTTCAATGAAAAACTGTTTTTT.

This clonotype was picked up many times. J is TRBJ2-1 and V is TRBV20-1; D gene unclear. This CDR3 contains 10 residues. The germline V gene encodes CDR1 DFQATT and CDR2 SNEGSKA (reference sequence). The V gene lost 3 bases and the J gene lost 10 bases, with 7 bases spanning the gap. CDR3 region: CSASGAEQFF. The CDR3, as DNA: TGCAGTGCTAGTGGAGCGGAGCAGTTCTTC.

Comments on this clonotype: The junction departs from germline at one end; a sequencing error may be responsible. J is TRBJ2-3 and V is TRBV12-3 or TRBV12-4; 10 bases line up with TRBD2. The CDR3 covers 15 residues. CDR3 amino acids: CASSVTSGKTDTQYF. The CDR3, as DNA: TGTGCCAGCAGCGTCACTAGCGGGAAAACAGATACACAGTATTTT.

Notes on this clonotype: At one of its ends the junction is not consistent with the germline gene, which may arise from a read error. The genes are TRBV28 and TRBJ1-3; unclear D gene. This CDR3 has 17 residues. CDR1 MDHEN and CDR2 SYDVKM come from the germline V gene. The CDR3 coding sequence is TGTGCCAGTAGTTTATCGGGCAGTCGTCTCTCTGGAAACACCATATATTTT. The encoded protein is CASSLSGSRLSGNTIYF.

This sequence joins TRBV11-2 and TRBJ2-3; TRBD2 matches at 10 bases. The CDR3 length is 16 residues. The junction had 14 bases not matched to a gene; V was cut back by 5 bases and J by 9 bases. CDR1 is SGHAT and CDR2 is FQNNGV in the germline V gene. The CDR3 loop reads CASSKTSSGGGGTQYF. DNA of the CDR3: TGTGCCAGCAGCAAGACCTCTAGCGGGGGCGGAGGAACGCAGTATTTT.

This clonotype was recorded once. The chain employs TRBV19 and TRBJ2-2; the D gene is possibly TRBD1 (5 bases). The CDR3 length is 14 residues. Trimming stripped 7 bases from V and 2 bases from J, with 11 bases between. Germline V gene sequence: CDR1 LNHDA, CDR2 SQIVND (reference sequence). CDR3 region: CASTVQGNTGELFF. CDR3 nucleotide sequence: TGTGCCAGTACAGTTCAGGGTAACACCGGGGAGCTGTTTTTT.

This clonotype was counted between two and nine times. V gene TRBV2 combines with J gene TRBJ1-1; unclear D gene. The germline V gene encodes CDR1 SNHLY and CDR2 FYNNEI. The CDR3 is 14 residues long. V lost 3 bases to trimming and J lost 0 bases, with 8 bases between them. CDR3 protein: CASSDRRMNTEAFF. CDR3 nucleotides: TGTGCCAGCAGTGATCGGAGGATGAACACTGAAGCTTTCTTT.

The chain carries TRBV19 and TRBJ2-3, with TRBD2 identical over 12 bases. Unmatched junction bases numbered 7, after V lost 5 bases and J lost 4 bases. CDR1 is LNHDA, CDR2 SQIVND, per germline (reference sequence). The length of the CDR3 is 16 residues. CDR3 in amino acids: CASSPLAGGMADTQYF. CDR3 in DNA: TGTGCCAGTAGTCCTCTAGCGGGAGGGATGGCAGATACGCAGTATTTT.

The chain uses TRBV28 and TRBJ1-1, with D perhaps matching TRBD1 (6 bases). The CDR3 totals 15 residues. Per germline, CDR1 MDHEN and CDR2 SYDVKM. V gave up 3 bases and J gave up 0 bases, with 11 bases separating them. Written as DNA, the CDR3 is TGTGCCAGCAGTTTCGGGGGCAGTGTGAACACTGAAGCTTTCTTT. It yields the protein CASSFGGSVNTEAFF.